Following are 5 T cell receptor beta chains from one sample sequenced in a study of shared clonotypes between healthy human individuals. Libraries were prepared by immunoSEQ multiplex PCR; TCRdb keeps only in-frame clonotypes and omits some of them. The sample yields fewer than 2.5 million clones, over 85% seen once. Source material: naive CD4+ T cells from PBMCs. As to subset: CD45RA+ positively selected. All receptors come from a man between 18 and 35 years old in good health. Some clones in this sample may be carry-over from other donors' samples.

The chain is built from TRBV28 and TRBJ2-7, with 11 nucleotides matching TRBD2. CDR1 is MDHEN and CDR2 is SYDVKM in the germline V gene. V gave up 7 bases and J gave up 3 bases; unmatched junction bases: 8. The CDR3 loop spans 15 amino acids. This CDR3 reads CASKRPGLADYEQYF. The CDR3 DNA reads TGTGCCAGCAAACGACCGGGACTAGCGGACTACGAGCAGTACTTC.

This chain links TRBV11-2 with TRBJ2-5; 7 bases map to TRBD1. Germline values: CDR1 SGHAT, CDR2 FQNNGV. The junction had 20 bases not matched to a gene; V was cut back by 5 bases and J by 5 bases. The CDR3 has 18 residues. In DNA form, the CDR3 reads TGTGCCAGCAGCCCCCGATTTCGTCCGCCAGGGGGTGAGGAGACCCAGTACTTC. It is translated as CASSPRFRPPGGEETQYF.

The chain joins TRBV14 to TRBJ2-7; D remains ambiguous. The CDR3 extends over 17 amino acids. From germline, CDR1 is SGHDN and CDR2 FVKESK. The V gene lost 0 bases and the J gene lost 6 bases, with 21 bases spanning the gap. In nucleotides, the CDR3 is TGTGCCAGCAGCCAAGATGGAAAATGGATTCCTCTATCCGAGCAGTACTTC. This sequence encodes CASSQDGKWIPLSEQYF.

The chain uses TRBV11-2 and TRBJ2-7, with TRBD2 matching over 7 bases. Germline CDR1 SGHAT, CDR2 FQNNGV. The CDR3 is 16 residues long. Trimming cost V 2 bases and J 0 bases; bases outside gene matches: 7. CDR3 loop: CASSLSRRERSYEQYF. The CDR3 DNA is TGTGCCAGCAGCTTAAGTAGGCGGGAGCGCTCCTACGAGCAGTACTTC.

The chain links TRBV28 to TRBJ1-2; 9 bases map to TRBD1. The CDR3 extends over 16 amino acids. CDR1 and CDR2 (germline): MDHEN, SYDVKM. The V gene end was trimmed by 4 bases and the J gene end by 4 bases; junction bases not matched to a gene: 10. Written as DNA, the CDR3 is TGTGCCAGCAGTTCCCGACAGGGGGTCATCCTCTATGGCTACACCTTC. It yields the protein CASSSRQGVILYGYTF.